The 8 T cell receptor beta chains presented below share a single source sample, sequenced in a study of beta chain features in type 1 diabetes (dated by TCRdb to about 2018). Libraries were prepared through the immunoSEQ multiplex PCR assay. The High Capacity cDNA Reverse Transcription Kit was used to reverse transcribe all of the isolated RNA, meaning that expressed TCRB transcripts were what got sequenced. TCRdb stores this immuneACCESS table with in-frame sequences only. Part of the clones is absent; in the studies checked, under half of the shortfall reflects unresolved V genes, and no reason is known for the rest. This sample holds 65,000 to 100,000 clones; roughly a third were observed only once. The ten biggest clones cover about 0.48% of the sample. Sequences were obtained from stem cell memory CD4+ T cells from blood. Sample cell subset or site, as interpreted from the label and publication: stem cell-like memory CD4+ T cells. The receptors shown here come from a young woman in good health.

This clone was seen a handful of times. The chain links TRBV5-1 to TRBJ2-5, with a weak D call TRBD2 (5 bases). This CDR3 is built from 13 residues. V was pared by 0 bases and J by 2 bases, with 5 bases between. Germline values: CDR1 SGHRS, CDR2 YFSETQ. CDR3 residues: CASSLGGQETQYF. The CDR3 DNA follows: TGCGCCAGCAGCTTGGGAGGGCAAGAGACCCAGTACTTC.

The chain carries TRBV7-2 and TRBJ1-5; D is unresolved. The CDR3 consists of 12 residues. The V end was cut by 5 bases, the J end by 3 bases, with 5 bases between. Per the germline V gene, CDR1 is SGHTA and CDR2 is FQGNSA. The CDR3 spells CASSGNNQPQHF. The CDR3 nucleotides are TGTGCCAGCAGCGGCAACAATCAGCCCCAGCATTTT. Complete variable domain (other parts from reference TRBV7-2 and TRBJ1-5): GAGVSQSPSNKVTEKGKDVELRCDPISGHTALYWYRQSLGQGLEFLIYFQGNSAPDKSGLPSDRFSAERTGGSVSTLTIQRTQQEDSAVYLCASSGNNQPQHFGDGTRLSIL.

There are a few counts of this clone. This chain links TRBV5-1 with TRBJ2-1, with 9 bases matching TRBD2. V gave up 4 bases and J gave up 5 bases; unmatched junction bases: 4. This CDR3 contains 14 residues. Germline-derived CDR1 and CDR2 are SGHRS and YFSETQ. CDR3 loop: CASSEGLADNEQFF. The CDR3 DNA is TGCGCCAGCAGCGAGGGACTAGCAGACAATGAGCAGTTCTTC.

The gene calls are TRBV5-1 and TRBJ2-3; D unresolved. Germline V gene data show CDR1 as SGHRS and CDR2 as YFSETQ. With 0 bases removed from V and 6 bases from J, the gap between germline ends came to 11 bases. This CDR3 comprises 14 residues. The CDR3 DNA reads as TGCGCCAGCAGCTTGGATGTAGCAGAGGATACGCAGTATTTT. It encodes CASSLDVAEDTQYF.

The rearrangement uses TRBV6-5 and TRBJ2-7, with 7 bases lining up with TRBD2. The CDR3 runs to 15 residues. Germline assignment: CDR1 MNHEY and CDR2 SVGAGI. V dropped 3 bases and J dropped 0; count of bases not matched to a gene: 5. The CDR3 region is CASSYQAGSSYEQYF. The CDR3 nucleotides read TGTGCCAGCAGTTATCAAGCGGGAAGCTCCTACGAGCAGTACTTC.

The V call is TRBV19, the J call TRBJ2-1, with 7 bases lining up with TRBD2. The CDR3 covers 14 residues. CDR1 LNHDA and CDR2 SQIVND come from the germline V gene (reference sequence). J gave up 11 bases and V 3 bases, and 10 bases lay outside the gene matches. Written as DNA, the CDR3 is TGTGCCAGTAGTATTCCCAGCGGGGATGTGCAGCAGTTCTTC. This translates into CASSIPSGDVQQFF.

The chain links TRBV4-1 to TRBJ2-2; a weak D match, TRBD1 (6 bases). Trimming removed 0 bases from V and 1 base from J, with 9 bases in between. Germline V CDR1 and CDR2: MGHRA, YSYEKL. The CDR3 is 16 amino acids. The CDR3 region is CASSQDVGQNTGELFF. The CDR3 region has the DNA TGCGCCAGCAGCCAAGATGTGGGACAGAACACCGGGGAGCTGTTTTTT.

The CDR3: CAGGRVDTEAFF. As DNA, the CDR3 is TGTGCGGGGGGGAGAGTCGACACTGAAGCTTTCTTT. The chain uses TRBV30 and TRBJ1-1; D is possibly TRBD1 (5 bases). The CDR3 runs to 12 residues. CDR1 is GTSNPN and CDR2 is SVGIG in the germline V gene (reference sequence).